The 8 T cell receptor beta chains reported below all come from one sample, sequenced in a study of breast tumors, draining lymph nodes, adjacent tissues. TCRdb ran MiXCR on the multiplex PCR reads and lists one entry per CDR3 protein. The data hold roughly 100,000 distinct CDR3 sequences, with about 29% observed a single time. Samples came from axillary lymph nodes draining the breast cancer. Material for sequencing was axillary lymph node tissue. Receptors were obtained from a female donor with breast cancer. Some clones in this sample may be carry-over from other donors' samples.

This clonotype was seen a handful of times. A much more abundant neighbour one base away suggests this may be a read error. J is TRBJ2-3 and V is TRBV6-5, with D perhaps TRBD2 (5 bases). From germline, CDR1 is MNHEY and CDR2 SVGAGI. The V end lost 6 bases, the J end lost 6 bases, and 13 bases lay between the germline ends. The CDR3 length is 13 residues. CDR3 in amino acids: CASSPEGTDTQYF. The CDR3 coding sequence is TGTGCCAGCAGCCCTGAGGGAACCGATACGCAGTATTTT.

This clonotype was found many times. The chain uses TRBV9 and TRBJ2-3; 7 bases line up with TRBD2. This CDR3 comprises 14 residues. V was clipped by 0 bases and J by 5 bases; unmatched bases: 3. Germline CDR1 and CDR2: SGDLS and YYNGEE. The chain's CDR3 is CASSVGQRGDTQYF. The CDR3 DNA reads as TGTGCCAGCAGCGTAGGTCAGCGGGGAGATACGCAGTATTTT.

This clonotype was picked up many times. The chain employs TRBV7-2 and TRBJ2-7; D not resolved. Germline CDR1 SGHTA, CDR2 FQGNSA. Trimming left V 6 bases short and J 4 bases short, with 13 bases between. This CDR3 contains 13 residues. CDR3 residues: CASSPSAGYEQYF. CDR3 DNA: TGTGCCAGCAGTCCTTCGGCCGGTTACGAGCAGTACTTC.

The rearrangement uses TRBV20-1 and TRBJ1-4; possible D gene TRBD1, 6 bases. The CDR3 contains 16 residues. With 1 base removed from V and 7 bases from J, the gap between germline ends came to 19 bases. In germline, CDR1 is DFQATT, CDR2 SNEGSKA (reference sequence). CDR3 nucleotides: TGCAGTGCTAGAGGAACGCTAGGACAGTTAGGTGAAAAACTGTTTTTT. As protein: CSARGTLGQLGEKLFF.

Many counts were recorded for this clonotype. The chain links TRBV6-1 to TRBJ1-5; D is unresolved. The CDR3 loop spans 15 amino acids. Germline V gene lookup returns CDR1 MNHNS and CDR2 SASEGT. The V end was cut by 7 bases, the J end by 0 bases, with 13 bases between. The CDR3 is CASKEGPYSNQPQHF. The CDR3 region has the DNA TGTGCCAGCAAGGAAGGACCCTATAGCAATCAGCCCCAGCATTTT.

This clonotype has a count of ten or more. The gene calls are TRBV4-3 and TRBJ1-2; D is ambiguous. V was shortened by 3 bases and J by 4 bases, with 12 bases between the two germline ends. The germline CDR1 and CDR2 sequences are LGHNA and YSLEER. There are 14 residues in the CDR3. CDR3 nucleotide sequence: TGCGCCAGCAGCCACGACAAATGGGGCTATGGCTACACCTTC. As protein: CASSHDKWGYGYTF.

This clonotype was found many times. In DNA form, the CDR3 reads TGTGCCAGCAGGGGAGGGAACACCATATATTTT. Translating it yields CASRGGNTIYF. The chain employs TRBV5-5 and TRBJ1-3, with D unresolved. The CDR3 sequence is 11 residues long. Germline CDR1 is SGHKS and CDR2 is YYEKEE (reference sequence). V was trimmed by 5 bases and J by 7 bases, leaving 7 bases between them.

There are many counts of this clonotype. Since a much larger clone is just one base distant, this may be a read error. This chain uses TRBV4-1 with TRBJ1-6, with TRBD1 as a possible D gene (6 bases). The CDR3 extends over 15 amino acids. From germline, CDR1 is MGHRA and CDR2 YSYEKL. The V gene lost 4 bases and the J gene lost 11 bases, with 18 bases spanning the gap. CDR3 residues: CASSPLGQIDPPLHF. CDR3 nucleotide sequence: TGCGCCAGCAGCCCCCTAGGACAGATCGATCCACCCCTCCACTTT.